This TCR beta chain was identified during a study of CD8 T cells in ankylosing spondylitis (dated by TCRdb to 2016 to 2017). With regard to the full study: The study profiled T cell receptor beta repertoires in healthy donors and ankylosing spondylitis patients to find disease-linked TCR variants. The full study cohort comprised around 25 ankylosing spondylitis patients and 110 or so healthy donors. Peripheral blood was sampled, and synovial fluid was also collected from ankylosing spondylitis patients.

Relative to germline, V is 5 bases shorter and J is 5 bases shorter, with 15 bases between their ends. CDR3 length: 14 amino acids, cysteine to phenylalanine. CDR3 DNA is the only sequence kept; it has 42 bases, read in frame from the first base. CDR1 is given as SEHNR and CDR2 as FQNEAQ, both from the germline V gene (reference sequence). The run used an Illumina HiSeq 2500. TCR beta libraries were prepared by quantitative 5'-RACE with molecular barcodes. The source study handled its data this way. A new computational method based on a probabilistic model of VDJ rearrangement was used to identify disease-linked TCR variants. TCRdb ran its own pipeline on the public reads, namely fastp trimming at Q25 and MiXCR clone calling, and kept in-frame beta chains. Each entry is one CDR3 protein sequence, shown with its most common DNA and genes. TCRdb, not the original authors, processed these V and J calls. The sample table shows around 210,000 distinct CDR3 sequences, and 8.2% are seen once. The leading ten clones occupy around 4.9% of the sample.

At least ten counts were recorded for this clonotype. Its cognate antigen has yet to be identified. Base qualities are missing; no much larger clone stands one base away. General study outcomes and caveats: Some motif variants were previously reported in synovial fluid and blood of reactive arthritis patients, suggesting common disease-initiation mechanisms. Blood from ankylosing spondylitis patients appeared to be characterized by a TCR beta motif composed of roughly eight highly homologous amino acid variants. The disease-linked clones had a CD8+ phenotype and were found at relatively low frequencies in peripheral blood. According to the report, matched synovial fluid samples from ankylosing spondylitis patients were significantly enriched for the disease-linked clones.

The rearranged chain carries TRBV7-9 and TRBJ1-1, with no D gene named confidently. The TCR originated in a female donor with ankylosing spondylitis or in good health (not recorded which). Sequenced input: blood, either unsorted or a sorted T cell fraction (not recorded which). The CDR3 region has the sequence CASSAEDGETEAFF. The nucleotides read TGTGCCAGCAGCGCCGAGGACGGTGAAACTGAAGCTTTCTTT.